This T cell receptor beta chain appears in the sequencing data of a study of blood T cells in healthy people across ages. The study, taken as a whole, reports: Long-lived donors had more naive CD4+ cells and higher diversity than aged donors.

The CDR3 totals 14 residues. With 0 bases removed from V and 2 bases from J, the gap between germline ends came to 9 bases. Germline CDR1 is SGHRS and CDR2 is YFSETQ. PCR was performed a second time for about 7 to 11 cycles using a sample-barcoded 5' primer and a J-beta primer mix. The yield of each sample was at least 2.5 million CDR3-containing paired-end reads. TCRdb processed the 5' RACE reads anew with MiXCR; each CDR3 protein has one entry. The sample records 1.5 million to 1.9 million distinct CDR3 sequences, 35% to 45% being singletons. On this clonotype: Its specificity is unknown.

The origin of this receptor is a woman younger than 35 in good health. The chain recombines TRBV5-1 with TRBJ2-7; D may correspond to TRBD1 or TRBD2 (5 bases each). Sequencing used blood. The CDR3 protein is CASSLGGEPYEQYF. The CDR3 region has the DNA TGCGCCAGCAGCTTGGGAGGGGAGCCCTACGAGCAGTACTTC.